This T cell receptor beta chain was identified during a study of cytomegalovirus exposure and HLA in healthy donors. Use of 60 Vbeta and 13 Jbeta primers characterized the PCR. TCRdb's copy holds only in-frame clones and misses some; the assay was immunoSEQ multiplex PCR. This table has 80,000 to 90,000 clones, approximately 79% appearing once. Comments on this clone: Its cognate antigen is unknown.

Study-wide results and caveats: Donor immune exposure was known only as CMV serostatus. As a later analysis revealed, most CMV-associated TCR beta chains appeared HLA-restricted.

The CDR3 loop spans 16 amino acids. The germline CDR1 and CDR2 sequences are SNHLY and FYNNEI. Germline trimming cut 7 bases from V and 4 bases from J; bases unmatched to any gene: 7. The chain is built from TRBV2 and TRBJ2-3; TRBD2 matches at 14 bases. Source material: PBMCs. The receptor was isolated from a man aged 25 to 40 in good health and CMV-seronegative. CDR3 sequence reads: CASTQGTSGGADTQYF. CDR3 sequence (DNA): TGTGCCAGCACCCAAGGGACTAGCGGGGGAGCAGATACGCAGTATTTT.